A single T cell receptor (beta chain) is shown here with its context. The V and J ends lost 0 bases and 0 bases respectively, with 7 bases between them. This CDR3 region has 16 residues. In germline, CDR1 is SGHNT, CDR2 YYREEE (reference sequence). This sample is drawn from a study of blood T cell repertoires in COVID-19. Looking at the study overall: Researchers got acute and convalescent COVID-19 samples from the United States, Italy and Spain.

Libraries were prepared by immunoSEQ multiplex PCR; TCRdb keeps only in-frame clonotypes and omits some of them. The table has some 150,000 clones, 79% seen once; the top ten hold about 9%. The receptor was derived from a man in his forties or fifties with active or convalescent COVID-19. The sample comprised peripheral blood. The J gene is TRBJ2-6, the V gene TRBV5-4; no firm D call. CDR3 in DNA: TGTGCCAGCAGCTTGGGGATAGCCTCTGGGGCCAACGTCCTGACTTTC. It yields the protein CASSLGIASGANVLTF.